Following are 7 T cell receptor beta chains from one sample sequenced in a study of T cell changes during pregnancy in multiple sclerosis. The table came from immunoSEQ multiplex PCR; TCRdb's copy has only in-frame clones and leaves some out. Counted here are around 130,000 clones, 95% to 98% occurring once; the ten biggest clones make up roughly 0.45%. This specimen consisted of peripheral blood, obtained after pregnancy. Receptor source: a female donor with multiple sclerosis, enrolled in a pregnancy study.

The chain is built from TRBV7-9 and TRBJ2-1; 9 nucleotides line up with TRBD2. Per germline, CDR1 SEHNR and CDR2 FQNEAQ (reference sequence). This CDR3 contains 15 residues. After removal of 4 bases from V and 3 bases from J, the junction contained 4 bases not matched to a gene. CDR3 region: CASSSTSGRYNEQFF. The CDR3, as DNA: TGTGCCAGCAGCTCGACTAGCGGACGCTACAATGAGCAGTTCTTC.

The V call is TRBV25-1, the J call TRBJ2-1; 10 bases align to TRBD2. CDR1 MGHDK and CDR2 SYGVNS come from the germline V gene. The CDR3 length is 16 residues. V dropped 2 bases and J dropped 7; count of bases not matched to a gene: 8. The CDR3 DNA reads TGTGCCAGCAGTGAAACAACTAGCGGGAAATGGAATGAGCAGTTCTTC. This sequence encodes CASSETTSGKWNEQFF.

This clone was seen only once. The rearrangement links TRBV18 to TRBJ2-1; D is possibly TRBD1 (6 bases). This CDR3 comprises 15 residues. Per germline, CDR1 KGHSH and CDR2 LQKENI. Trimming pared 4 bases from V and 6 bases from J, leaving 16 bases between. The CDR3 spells CASSLDSTKGNEQFF. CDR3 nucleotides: TGTGCCAGCTCACTGGACAGTACGAAGGGCAATGAGCAGTTCTTC.

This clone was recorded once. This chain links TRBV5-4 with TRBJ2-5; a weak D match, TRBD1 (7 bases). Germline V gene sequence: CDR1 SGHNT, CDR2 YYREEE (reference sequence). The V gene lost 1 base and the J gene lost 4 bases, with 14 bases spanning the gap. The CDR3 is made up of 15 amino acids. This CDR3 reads CASSLRGQGGETQYF. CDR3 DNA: TGTGCCAGCAGCTTGAGGGGGCAGGGGGGAGAGACCCAGTACTTC.

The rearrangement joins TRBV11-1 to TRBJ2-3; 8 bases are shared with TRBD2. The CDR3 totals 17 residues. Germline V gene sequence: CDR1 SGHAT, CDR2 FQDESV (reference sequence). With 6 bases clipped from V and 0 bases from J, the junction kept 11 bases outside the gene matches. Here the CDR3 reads CASSSRTSSYSTDTQYF. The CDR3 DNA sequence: TGTGCCAGCAGTTCGAGGACTAGCTCCTATAGCACAGATACGCAGTATTTT.

CDR3 in amino acids: CSAPRTGGGETQYF. As DNA, the CDR3 is TGCAGCGCCCCCCGGACAGGGGGCGGAGAGACCCAGTACTTC. The chain couples TRBV29-1 to TRBJ2-5, with 11 bases lining up with TRBD1. V dropped 7 bases and J dropped 4; count of bases not matched to a gene: 8. CDR1 SQVTM and CDR2 ANQGSEA come from the germline V gene. The CDR3 sequence is 14 residues long. Supplemented by reference TRBV29-1 and TRBJ2-5, the full variable domain reads SAVISQKPSRDICQRGTSLTIQCQVDSQVTMMFWYRQQPGQSLTLIATANQGSEATYESGFVIDKFPISRPNLTFSTLTVSNMSPEDSSIYLCSAPRTGGGETQYFGPGTRLLVL.

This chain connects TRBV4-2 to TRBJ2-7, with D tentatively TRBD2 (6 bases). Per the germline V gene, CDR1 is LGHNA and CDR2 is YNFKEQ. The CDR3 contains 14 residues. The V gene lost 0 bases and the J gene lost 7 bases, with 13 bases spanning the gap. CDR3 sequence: CASSQERLADEQYF. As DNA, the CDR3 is TGTGCCAGCAGCCAAGAACGGTTAGCGGATGAGCAGTACTTC.